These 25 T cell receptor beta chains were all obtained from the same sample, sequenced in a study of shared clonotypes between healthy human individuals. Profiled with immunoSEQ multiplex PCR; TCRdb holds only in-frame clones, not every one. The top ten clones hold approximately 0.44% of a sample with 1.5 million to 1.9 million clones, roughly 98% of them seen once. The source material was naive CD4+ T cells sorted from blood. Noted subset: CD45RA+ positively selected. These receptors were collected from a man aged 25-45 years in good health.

CDR3 nucleotides: TGTGCCAGCTTATCCGGGTCCACCTACAATGAGCAGTTCTTC. It yields the protein CASLSGSTYNEQFF. The gene calls are TRBV2 and TRBJ2-1, with D unresolved. Germline V gene lookup returns CDR1 SNHLY and CDR2 FYNNEI. CDR3 length: 14 residues. V lost 8 bases and J lost 2, with 13 bases in between.

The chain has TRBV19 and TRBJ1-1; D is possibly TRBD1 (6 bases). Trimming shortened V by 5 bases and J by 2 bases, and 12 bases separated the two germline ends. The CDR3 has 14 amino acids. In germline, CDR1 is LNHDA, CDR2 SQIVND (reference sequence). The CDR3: CASSSWTANTEAFF. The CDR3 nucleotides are TGTGCCAGTAGTTCCTGGACAGCCAACACTGAAGCTTTCTTT. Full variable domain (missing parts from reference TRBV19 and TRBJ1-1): DGGITQSPKYLFRKEGQNVTLSCEQNLNHDAMYWYRQDPGQGLRLIYYSQIVNDFQKGDIAEGYSVSREKKESFPLTVTSAQKNPTAFYLCASSSWTANTEAFFGQGTRLTVV.

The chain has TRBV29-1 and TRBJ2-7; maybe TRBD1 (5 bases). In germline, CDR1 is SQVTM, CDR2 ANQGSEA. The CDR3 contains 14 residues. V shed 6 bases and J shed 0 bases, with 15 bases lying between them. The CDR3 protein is CSVTSTDDSYEQYF. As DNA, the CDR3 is TGCAGCGTCACCTCGACAGACGACTCCTACGAGCAGTACTTC.

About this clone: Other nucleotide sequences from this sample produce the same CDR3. The CDR3 loop reads CASSSSGSSYEQYF. As DNA, the CDR3 is TGCGCCAGCAGCTCTAGCGGGAGCTCCTACGAGCAGTACTTC. The chain carries TRBV5-1 and TRBJ2-7; TRBD2 matches at 10 bases. The V segment lost 3 bases and the J segment 0 bases; nucleotides outside the gene matches: 0. Germline-derived CDR1 and CDR2 are SGHRS and YFSETQ. The CDR3 sequence is 14 residues long.

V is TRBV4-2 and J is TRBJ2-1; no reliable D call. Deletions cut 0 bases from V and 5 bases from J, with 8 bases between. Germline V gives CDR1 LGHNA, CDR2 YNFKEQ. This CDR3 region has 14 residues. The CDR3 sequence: CASSQDRGDNEQFF. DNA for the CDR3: TGTGCCAGCAGCCAAGATCGTGGGGACAATGAGCAGTTCTTC.

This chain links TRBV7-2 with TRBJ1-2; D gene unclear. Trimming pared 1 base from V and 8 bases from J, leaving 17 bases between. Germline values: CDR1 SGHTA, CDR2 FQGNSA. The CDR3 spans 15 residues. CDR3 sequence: CASSLVGGIAGGYTF. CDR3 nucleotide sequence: TGTGCCAGCAGCTTAGTGGGTGGGATCGCGGGGGGCTACACCTTC.

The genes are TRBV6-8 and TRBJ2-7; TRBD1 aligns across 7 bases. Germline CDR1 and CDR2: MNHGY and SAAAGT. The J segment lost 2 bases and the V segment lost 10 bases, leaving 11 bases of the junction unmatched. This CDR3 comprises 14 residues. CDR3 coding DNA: TGTGCCAACCTGCCGGACAGGCGTCCCTACGAGCAGTACTTC. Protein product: CANLPDRRPYEQYF.

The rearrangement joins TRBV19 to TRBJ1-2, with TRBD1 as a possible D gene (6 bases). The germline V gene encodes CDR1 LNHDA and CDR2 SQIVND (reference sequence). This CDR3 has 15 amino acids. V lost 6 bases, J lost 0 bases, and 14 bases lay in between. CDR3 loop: CASRRGREANYGYTF. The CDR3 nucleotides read TGTGCCAGTAGACGGGGGCGAGAAGCTAACTATGGCTACACCTTC.

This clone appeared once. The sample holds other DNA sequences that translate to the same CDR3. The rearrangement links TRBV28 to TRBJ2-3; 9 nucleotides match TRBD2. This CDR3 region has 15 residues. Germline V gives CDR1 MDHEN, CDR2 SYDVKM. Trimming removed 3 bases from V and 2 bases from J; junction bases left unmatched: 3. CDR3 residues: CASSLTSGITDTQYF. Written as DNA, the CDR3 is TGTGCCAGCAGTTTGACTAGCGGAATCACAGATACGCAGTATTTT.

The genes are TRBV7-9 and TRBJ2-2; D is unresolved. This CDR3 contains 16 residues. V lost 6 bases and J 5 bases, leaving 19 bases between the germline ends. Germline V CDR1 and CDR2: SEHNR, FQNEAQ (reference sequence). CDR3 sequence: CASSFLGRQATGELFF. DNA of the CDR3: TGTGCCAGCAGTTTCTTGGGCCGTCAGGCGACCGGGGAGCTGTTTTTT.

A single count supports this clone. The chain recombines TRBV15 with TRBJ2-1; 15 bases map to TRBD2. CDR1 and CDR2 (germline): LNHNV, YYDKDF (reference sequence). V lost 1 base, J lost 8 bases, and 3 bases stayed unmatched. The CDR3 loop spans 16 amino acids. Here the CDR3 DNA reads TGTGCCACCAGCAGAGGGACTAGCGGGAGGGCCCATGAGCAGTTCTTC. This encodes CATSRGTSGRAHEQFF. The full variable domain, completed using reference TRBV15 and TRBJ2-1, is DAMVIQNPRYQVTQFGKPVTLSCSQTLNHNVMYWYQQKSSQAPKLLFHYYDKDFNNEADTPDNFQSRRPNTSFCFLDIRSPGLGDTAMYLCATSRGTSGRAHEQFFGPGTRLTVL.

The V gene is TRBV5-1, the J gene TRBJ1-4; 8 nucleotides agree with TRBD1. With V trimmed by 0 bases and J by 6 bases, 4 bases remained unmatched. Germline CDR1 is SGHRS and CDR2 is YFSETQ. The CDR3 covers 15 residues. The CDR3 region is CASSLAWGQDEKLFF. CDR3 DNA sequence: TGCGCCAGCAGCTTGGCCTGGGGACAGGATGAAAAACTGTTTTTT.

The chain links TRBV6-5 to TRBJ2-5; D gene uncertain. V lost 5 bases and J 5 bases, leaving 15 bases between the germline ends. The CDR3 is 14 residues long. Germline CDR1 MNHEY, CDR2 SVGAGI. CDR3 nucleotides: TGTGCCAGCAGTCTGGGCTCGATGCGGGAGACCCAGTACTTC. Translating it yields CASSLGSMRETQYF.

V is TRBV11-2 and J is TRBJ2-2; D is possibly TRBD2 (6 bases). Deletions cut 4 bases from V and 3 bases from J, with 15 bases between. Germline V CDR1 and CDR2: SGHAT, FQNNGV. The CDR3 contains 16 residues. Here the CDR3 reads CASSSRLVVYTGELFF. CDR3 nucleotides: TGTGCCAGCAGCTCCCGACTAGTGGTGTACACCGGGGAGCTGTTTTTT.

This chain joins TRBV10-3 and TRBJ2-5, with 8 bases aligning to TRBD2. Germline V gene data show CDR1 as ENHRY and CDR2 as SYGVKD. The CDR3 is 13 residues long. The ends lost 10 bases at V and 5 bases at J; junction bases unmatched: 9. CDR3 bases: TGTGCCACCGGACTAGCTGTTGTCGAGACCCAGTACTTC. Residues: CATGLAVVETQYF.

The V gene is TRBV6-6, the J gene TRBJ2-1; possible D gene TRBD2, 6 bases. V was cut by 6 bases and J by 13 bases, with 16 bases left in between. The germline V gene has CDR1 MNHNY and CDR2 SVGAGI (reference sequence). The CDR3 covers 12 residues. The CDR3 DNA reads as TGTGCCAGCAGCCCGACCGGCGGGGAACAGTTCTTC. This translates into CASSPTGGEQFF.

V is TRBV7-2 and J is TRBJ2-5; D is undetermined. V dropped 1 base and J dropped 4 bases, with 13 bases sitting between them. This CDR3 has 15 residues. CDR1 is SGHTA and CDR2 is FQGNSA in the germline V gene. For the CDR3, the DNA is TGTGCCAGCAGCTTAGTGGGGAACAGATTAGAGACCCAGTACTTC. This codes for CASSLVGNRLETQYF. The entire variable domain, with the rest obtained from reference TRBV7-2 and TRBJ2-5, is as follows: GAGVSQSPSNKVTEKGKDVELRCDPISGHTALYWYRQSLGQGLEFLIYFQGNSAPDKSGLPSDRFSAERTGGSVSTLTIQRTQQEDSAVYLCASSLVGNRLETQYFGPGTRLLVL.

In nucleotides, the CDR3 is TGTGCCAGCAGCTTACCGCAGGGGGCAATCACCGGGGAGCTGTTTTTT. Protein product: CASSLPQGAITGELFF. This chain connects TRBV7-3 to TRBJ2-2; TRBD1 aligns across 8 bases. Germline CDR1 reads SGHTA; CDR2 reads FQGTGA. Unmatched junction bases numbered 6, after V lost 2 bases and J lost 4 bases. The CDR3 runs to 16 residues. The full variable domain, with the rest looked up from reference TRBV7-3 and TRBJ2-2, is GAGVSQTPSNKVTEKGKYVELRCDPISGHTALYWYRQSLGQGPEFLIYFQGTGAADDSGLPNDRFFAVRPEGSVSTLKIQRTERGDSAVYLCASSLPQGAITGELFFGEGSRLTVL.

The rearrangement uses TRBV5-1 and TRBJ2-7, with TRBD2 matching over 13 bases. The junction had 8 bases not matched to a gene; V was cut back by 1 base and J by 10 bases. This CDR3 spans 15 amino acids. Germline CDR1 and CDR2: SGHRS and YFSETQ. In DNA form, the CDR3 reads TGCGCCAGCAGCTTGACCGGACTAGCGGGAGAGGATCAGTACTTC. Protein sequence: CASSLTGLAGEDQYF.

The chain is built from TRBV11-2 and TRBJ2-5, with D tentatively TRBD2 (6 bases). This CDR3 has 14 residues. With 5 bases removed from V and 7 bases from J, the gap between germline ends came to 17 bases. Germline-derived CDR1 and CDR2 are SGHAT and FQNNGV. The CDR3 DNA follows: TGTGCCAGCAGCCGGGACTCCCTCGGAGGGACCCAGTACTTC. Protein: CASSRDSLGGTQYF.

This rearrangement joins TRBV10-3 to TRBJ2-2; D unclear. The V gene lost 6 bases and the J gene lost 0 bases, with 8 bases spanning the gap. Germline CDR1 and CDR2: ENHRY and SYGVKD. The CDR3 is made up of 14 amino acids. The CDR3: CAISPATNTGELFF. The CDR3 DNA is TGTGCCATCAGCCCAGCCACGAACACCGGGGAGCTGTTTTTT.

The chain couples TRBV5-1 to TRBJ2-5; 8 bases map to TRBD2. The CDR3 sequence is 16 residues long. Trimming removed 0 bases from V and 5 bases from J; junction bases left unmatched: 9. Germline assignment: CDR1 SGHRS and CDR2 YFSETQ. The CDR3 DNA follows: TGCGCCAGCAGCTTGGGACTAGCGAGAACCGGCGAGACCCAGTACTTC. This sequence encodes CASSLGLARTGETQYF.

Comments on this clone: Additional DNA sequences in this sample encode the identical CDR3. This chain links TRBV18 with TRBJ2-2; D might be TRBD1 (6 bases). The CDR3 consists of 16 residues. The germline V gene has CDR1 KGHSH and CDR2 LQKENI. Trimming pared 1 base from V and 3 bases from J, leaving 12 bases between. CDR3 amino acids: CASSPRTGTDTGELFF. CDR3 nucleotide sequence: TGTGCCAGCTCACCACGAACAGGGACCGACACCGGGGAGCTGTTTTTT.

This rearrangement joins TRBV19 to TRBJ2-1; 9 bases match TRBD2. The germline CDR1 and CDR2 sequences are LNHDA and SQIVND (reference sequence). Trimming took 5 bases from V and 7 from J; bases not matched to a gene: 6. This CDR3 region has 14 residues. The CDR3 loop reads CASSWLAGLNEQFF. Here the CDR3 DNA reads TGTGCCAGTAGTTGGCTAGCGGGGCTAAATGAGCAGTTCTTC.

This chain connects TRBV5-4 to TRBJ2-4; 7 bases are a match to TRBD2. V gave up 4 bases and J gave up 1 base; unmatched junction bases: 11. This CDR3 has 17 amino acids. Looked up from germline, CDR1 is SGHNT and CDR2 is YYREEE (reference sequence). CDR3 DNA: TGTGCCAGCAGCCCCCCCGGCGGGAGCGAGGCCAAAAACATTCAGTACTTC. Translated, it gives CASSPPGGSEAKNIQYF.